This is a list of T cell receptor beta chains from one sample in a study of PD-1 blockade in mismatch repair-deficient tumors. The assay was immunoSEQ multiplex PCR, and TCRdb's table has in-frame clones only and misses some. The repertoire holds roughly 45,000 clones, with around three quarters as singletons. This sample comprised PBMCs, obtained before pembrolizumab treatment. The source of these receptors is an adult with mismatch repair-deficient cancer. Each CDR3 is given with its conserved first and last residue. D genes are given only for firm matches. Clone size, where shown, is once, few, many, or a class for clones that have expanded.

j_call d_call v_call cdr3_length clone_size cdr3_nt cdr3_aa
TRBJ1-3 - TRBV30 13 - TGTGCCTGGTTGGCGTGGACTGGAAACACCATATATTTT CAWLAWTGNTIYF
TRBJ1-2 - TRBV10-3 15 - TGTGCCATCGGTGGACCCCAAGGGCCTAACTATGGCTACACCTTC CAIGGPQGPNYGYTF
TRBJ1-5 - TRBV5-6 15 - TGTGCCAGCAGCCGACAGGTCATTAGCAATCAGCCCCAGCATTTT CASSRQVISNQPQHF
TRBJ1-1 - TRBV11-3 14 - TGTGCCAGCAGCCCGAGGGGAATGAACACTGAAGCTTTCTTT CASSPRGMNTEAFF
TRBJ2-1 - TRBV5-6 12 - TGTGCCAGCAGCTTGACGGCTGCTGAGCAGTTCTTC CASSLTAAEQFF
TRBJ1-1 - TRBV4-3 14 - TGCGCCAGCAGACTACAGGGTGGAAACACTGAAGCTTTCTTT CASRLQGGNTEAFF
TRBJ2-5 TRBD2 TRBV9 14 - TGTGCCAGCAGCGTGGGGCTAGCGGGAGAGACCCAGTACTTC CASSVGLAGETQYF
TRBJ1-5 TRBD1 TRBV7-9 16 - TGTGCCAGCAGCTTAACCGCGACAGGGGCTAATCAGCCCCAGCATTTT CASSLTATGANQPQHF
TRBJ2-7 TRBD2 TRBV28 15 - TGTGCCAGCAGTTTCCCCCTGCTAGCGGATTACGAGCAGTACTTC CASSFPLLADYEQYF
TRBJ2-3 - TRBV6-4 16 - TGTGCCAGCAGCGACGGACGAGGGGGGAACACAGATACGCAGTATTTT CASSDGRGGNTDTQYF
TRBJ1-1 - TRBV15 13 - TGTGCCACCAGCAGAGCCGGGGGGACTGAAGCTTTCTTT CATSRAGGTEAFF
TRBJ1-2 - TRBV18 14 - TGTGCCAGCTCACCACCGATAGGGTTAGGTGGCTACACCTTC CASSPPIGLGGYTF
TRBJ1-2 - TRBV7-3 15 few TGTGCCAGCAGCTTAACTGGAGGGGAGGGCTATGGCTACACCTTC CASSLTGGEGYGYTF
TRBJ1-2 - TRBV7-2 14 - TGTGCCAGCAGCTTAGCCTTGACAGTTTATGGCTACACCTTC CASSLALTVYGYTF
TRBJ1-1 TRBD1 TRBV5-6 13 - TGTGCCAGCAGCCAGACAGGGCTCACTGAAGCTTTCTTT CASSQTGLTEAFF
TRBJ2-1 TRBD1 TRBV7-9 15 - TGTGCCAGCAGTTGGCAGGGGGCATCCTACAATGAGCAGTTCTTC CASSWQGASYNEQFF
TRBJ2-3 TRBD2 TRBV18 18 - TGTGCCAGCTCACCTACTTCTCCTGGCCGAGCGGGATCGGTATCGCAGTATTTT CASSPTSPGRAGSVSQYF
TRBJ1-3 - TRBV9 16 - TGTGCCAGCAGCGTAGAGCCAGGGAGCTCTGGAAACACCATATATTTT CASSVEPGSSGNTIYF
TRBJ1-5 TRBD1 TRBV28 14 - TGTGCCAGCAGTTCCCCGGGGACAGGTCAGCCCCAGCATTTT CASSSPGTGQPQHF
TRBJ2-5 TRBD1 TRBV7-8 15 - TGTGCCAGCAGCGATACCGGGACAGGGTATGAGACCCAGTACTTC CASSDTGTGYETQYF
TRBJ2-3 TRBD2 TRBV7-9 17 - TGTGCCAGCAGCTTCCGGACTAGCGGGCCTAGCACAGATACGCAGTATTTT CASSFRTSGPSTDTQYF
TRBJ2-7 - TRBV5-5 13 - TGTGCCTCCGGGGGCCTAGCGGTCGACGAGCAGTACTTC CASGGLAVDEQYF
TRBJ2-3 TRBD2 TRBV5-8 16 - TGTGCCAGCAGCTCGGGACTAGCGGACGGCACAGATACGCAGTATTTT CASSSGLADGTDTQYF
TRBJ2-7 TRBD1 TRBV10-1 14 - TGCGCCAGCAGTGCCCGGGACAGGGGGTACGAGCAGTACTTC CASSARDRGYEQYF
TRBJ1-5 - TRBV7-9 15 - TGTGCCAGCAGCGCCCGGGGGACGGGCAATCAGCCCCAGCATTTT CASSARGTGNQPQHF
TRBJ2-2 - TRBV15 12 - TGTGCCACCAGCAGAGATTCCGGGGAGCTGTTTTTT CATSRDSGELFF
TRBJ2-3 TRBD2 TRBV18 13 - TGTGCCAGCTCGGACTTAGCGGGAGATACGCAGTATTTT CASSDLAGDTQYF
TRBJ1-3 - TRBV11-2 17 - TGTGCCAGCAGCTTAGGGGACGGAGTCAACTCTGGAAACACCATATATTTT CASSLGDGVNSGNTIYF
TRBJ1-1 TRBD1 TRBV7-9 18 - TGTGCCAGCAGCTTTGACGTCGGACAGGGCGCTTGGGGCACTGAAGCTTTCTTT CASSFDVGQGAWGTEAFF
TRBJ2-7 - TRBV6-5 13 once TGTGCCAGCAGTTTCGACAGTTTTTACGAGCAGTACTTC CASSFDSFYEQYF
TRBJ2-7 - TRBV5-4 15 few TGTGCCAGCAGCGTCCCCGGGGCAGTGCCGGGCGAGCAGTACTTC CASSVPGAVPGEQYF
TRBJ2-1 - TRBV7-2 13 medium-sized TGTGCCAGCAGCCTACTAGCCCACAATGAGCAGTTCTTC CASSLLAHNEQFF
TRBJ1-5 - TRBV28 15 - TGTGCCAGCAGTTTAGACCAGGGTGGTAATCAGCCCCAGCATTTT CASSLDQGGNQPQHF
TRBJ2-3 TRBD1 TRBV5-6 16 - TGTGCCAGCAGCTGGGGAGGACAGGGGGCAGCAGATACGCAGTATTTT CASSWGGQGAADTQYF
TRBJ2-5 - TRBV28 13 - TGTGCCACCCAGGTGGGCAACCAAGAGACCCAGTACTTC CATQVGNQETQYF
TRBJ2-1 - TRBV27 14 - TGTGCCAGCAGTCTCTCTAGCGCAGCCAATGAGCAGTTCTTC CASSLSSAANEQFF
TRBJ2-3 - TRBV2 15 - TGTGCCAGCAGGCTTACAGTCATCCCAACAGATACGCAGTATTTT CASRLTVIPTDTQYF
TRBJ2-2 - TRBV7-9 14 - TGTGCCAGCAGGGTGGGGGCGAACACCGGGGAGCTGTTTTTT CASRVGANTGELFF
TRBJ2-7 - TRBV18 12 - TGTGCCAGCTCCTCCGGTCCCTACGAGCAGTACTTC CASSSGPYEQYF
TRBJ1-1 TRBD1 TRBV10-3 13 - TGTGCCATCAGTCCGGACAGGGTTACTGAAGCTTTCTTT CAISPDRVTEAFF
TRBJ1-1 - TRBV5-1 14 - TGCGCCAGCAGCTTAGGGCAGGGGACAAATGAAGCTTTCTTT CASSLGQGTNEAFF
TRBJ1-2 TRBD1 TRBV11-2 16 - TGTGCCAGCAGCTTAATCAGGGGGCAGTTTGACTATGGCTACACCTTC CASSLIRGQFDYGYTF
TRBJ1-1 TRBD1 TRBV6-5 14 - TGTGCCAGCAGGCGAAAGACAGGGACCACTGAAGCTTTCTTT CASRRKTGTTEAFF
TRBJ2-2 - TRBV5-1 14 - TGCGCCAGCAGCACGGGCGCGAACACCGGGGAGCTGTTTTTT CASSTGANTGELFF
TRBJ1-3 TRBD1 TRBV19 15 - TGTGCCAGTAGTAAGGGGGCAGGTCCTGGAAACACCATATATTTT CASSKGAGPGNTIYF
TRBJ2-3 - TRBV6-1 14 - TGTGCCAGCAGTGAAGTTGGAGACACAGATACGCAGTATTTT CASSEVGDTDTQYF
TRBJ1-1 - TRBV5-1 13 - TGCGCCAGCAGCCCCCAAATGAACACTGAAGCTTTCTTT CASSPQMNTEAFF
TRBJ1-2 - TRBV6-5 13 - TGTGCCAGCAGTCCCCTAATGACAGATGGCTACACCTTC CASSPLMTDGYTF
TRBJ2-2 - TRBV4-1 15 - TGCGCCAGCAGCCAAACCTCCAGGGAGAGCGGGGAGCTGTTTTTT CASSQTSRESGELFF
TRBJ2-5 TRBD2 TRBV11-2 18 - TGTGCCAGCAGCTTAGACAGCGGGAGGGTGTCCACGGGTGAGACCCAGTACTTC CASSLDSGRVSTGETQYF
TRBJ2-1 TRBD2 TRBV14 15 - TGTGCCAGCAGACAAGATAGCGGGAGGGAGAATGAGCAGTTCTTC CASRQDSGRENEQFF